The clone carrying this T cell receptor beta chain came up once. The data belong to a study of blood T cells in healthy people across ages. Through a sample-barcoded 5' primer and a J-beta primer mix, a second PCR was run for roughly 6 to 12 cycles. Each CDR3 protein is one row after TCRdb ran MiXCR on the 5' RACE reads. The table lists 1.2 million to 1.5 million distinct CDR3 sequences, roughly 64% of them singletons. Germline CDR1 MDHEN, CDR2 SYDVKM. Trimming took 2 bases from V and 7 from J; bases not matched to a gene: 12. This CDR3 spans 16 amino acids. The chain recombines TRBV28 with TRBJ2-3; 7 bases fit TRBD1. This TCR was recovered from a man between 18 and 35 years old in good health. Sequencing input: blood. The CDR3 loop reads CASSLLRTGPTNTQYF. The DNA for the CDR3 is TGTGCCAGCAGTTTACTGAGGACAGGCCCGACAAATACGCAGTATTTT.